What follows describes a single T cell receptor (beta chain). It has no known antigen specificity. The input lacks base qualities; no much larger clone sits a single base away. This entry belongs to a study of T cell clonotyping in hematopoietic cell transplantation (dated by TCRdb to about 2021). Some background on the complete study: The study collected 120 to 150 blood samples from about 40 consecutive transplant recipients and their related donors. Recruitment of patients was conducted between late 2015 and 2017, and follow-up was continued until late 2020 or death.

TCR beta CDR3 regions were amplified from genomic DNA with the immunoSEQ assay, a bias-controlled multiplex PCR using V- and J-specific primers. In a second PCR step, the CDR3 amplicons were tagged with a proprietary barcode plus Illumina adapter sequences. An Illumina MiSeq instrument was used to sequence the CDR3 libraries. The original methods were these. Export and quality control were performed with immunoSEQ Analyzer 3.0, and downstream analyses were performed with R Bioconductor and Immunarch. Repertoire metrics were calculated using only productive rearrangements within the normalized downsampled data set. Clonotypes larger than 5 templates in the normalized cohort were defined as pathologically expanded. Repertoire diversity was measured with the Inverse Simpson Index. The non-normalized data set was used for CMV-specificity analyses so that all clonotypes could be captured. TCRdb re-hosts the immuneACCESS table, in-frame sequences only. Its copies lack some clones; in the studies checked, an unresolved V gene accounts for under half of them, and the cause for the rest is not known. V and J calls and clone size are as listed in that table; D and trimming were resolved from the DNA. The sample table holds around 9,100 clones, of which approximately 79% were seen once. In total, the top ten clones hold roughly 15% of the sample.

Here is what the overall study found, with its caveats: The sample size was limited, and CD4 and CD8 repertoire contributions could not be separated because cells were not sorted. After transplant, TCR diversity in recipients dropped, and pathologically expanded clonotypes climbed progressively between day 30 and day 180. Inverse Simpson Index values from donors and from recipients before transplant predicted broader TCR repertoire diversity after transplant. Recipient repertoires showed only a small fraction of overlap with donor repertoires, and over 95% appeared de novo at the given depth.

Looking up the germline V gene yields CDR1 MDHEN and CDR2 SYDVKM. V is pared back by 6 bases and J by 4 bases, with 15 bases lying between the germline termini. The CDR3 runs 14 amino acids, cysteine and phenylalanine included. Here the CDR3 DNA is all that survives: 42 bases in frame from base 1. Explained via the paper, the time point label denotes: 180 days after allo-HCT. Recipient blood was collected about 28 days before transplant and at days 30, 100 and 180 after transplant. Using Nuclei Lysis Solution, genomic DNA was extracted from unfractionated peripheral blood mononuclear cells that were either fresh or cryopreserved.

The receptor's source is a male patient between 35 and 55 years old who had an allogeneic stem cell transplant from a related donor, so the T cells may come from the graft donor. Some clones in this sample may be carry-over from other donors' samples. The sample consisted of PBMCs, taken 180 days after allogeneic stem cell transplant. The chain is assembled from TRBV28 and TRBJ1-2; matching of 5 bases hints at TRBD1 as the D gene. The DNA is TGTGCCAGCAGGGCCCCGGGGGGGACCTATGGCTACACCTTC. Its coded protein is CASRAPGGTYGYTF.